One sample yielded the 30 T cell receptor beta chains listed below, sequenced in a study of molecular identifiers for immune sequencing clone quantification. TCRdb re-derived calls from the PCR reads in MiXCR, one entry per CDR3 protein. The table lists under 350,000 distinct CDR3 sequences, roughly 23% of them singletons. Sample: naive CD8+ T cells from blood, with Jurkat cell RNA spiked in. The subset: FACS-sorted CD8+CD4-CCR7+CD45RA+ naive T cells. The receptors come from a human donor in good health. Some libraries in this study had Jurkat cell RNA spiked in.

About this clonotype: A clone one base away is much larger, so this may be a read error. The V call is TRBV12-3 or TRBV12-4, the J call TRBJ1-1, with 7 bases identical to TRBD1. CDR3 length: 15 amino acids. The CDR3 region is CASRPSPGQNTEALF. The CDR3, as DNA: TGTGCCAGCAGACCCTCCCCGGGACAGAACACTGAAGCTTTATTT.

This clonotype was detected ten times or more. The chain uses TRBV2 and TRBJ1-5, with D unclear. The V and J ends lost 7 bases and 6 bases respectively, with 10 bases between them. CDR1 and CDR2 from the germline V gene are SNHLY and FYNNEI. The CDR3 covers 12 residues. CDR3 residues: CASTKWGQPQHF. In DNA, the CDR3 is TGTGCCAGCACGAAATGGGGTCAGCCCCAGCATTTT.

This clonotype came up a few times. The chain recombines TRBV6-5 with TRBJ1-2; D not resolved. The CDR3 is 14 amino acids. Germline assignment: CDR1 MNHEY and CDR2 SVGAGI. The germline V and J ends were trimmed by 0 bases and 0 bases, with 5 bases remaining between them. In DNA form, the CDR3 reads TGTGCCAGCAGTTACTCGAACGCTAACTATGGCTACACCTTC. This codes for CASSYSNANYGYTF.

The chain couples TRBV12-3 or TRBV12-4 to TRBJ1-1; D unclear. The CDR3 is made up of 14 amino acids. V was pared by 4 bases and J by 5 bases, with 14 bases between. CDR3 residues: CASSSWTVGTEAFF. As DNA, the CDR3 is TGTGCCAGCAGTTCCTGGACGGTGGGGACTGAAGCTTTCTTT.

A note on this clonotype: A clone one base away is much larger, so this may be a read error. Because the CDR3 is missing its conserved closing phenylalanine or tryptophan, this is likely a read error. The chain joins TRBV6-6 to TRBJ2-1; TRBD2 aligns across 11 bases. The germline CDR1 and CDR2 sequences are MNHNY and SVGAGI (reference sequence). V lost 8 bases and J lost 6; bases outside the gene matches: 6. CDR3 length equals 14 residues. The CDR3 reads CASGLLAGGNEQFL. The CDR3 region has the DNA TGTGCCAGCGGCTTGCTAGCGGGGGGCAATGAGCAGTTCCTC.

Note on this clonotype: A read error is possible here, since a much larger clone lies one base away. The gene calls are TRBV13 and TRBJ1-1; tentative D call: TRBD1 (5 bases). CDR3 size: 16 residues. Germline-derived CDR1 and CDR2 are PRHDT and FYEKMQ (reference sequence). CDR3 DNA: TGTGCCAGCAGCTCCCCTCCGGACACCGAGAACCCTGAAGCTTTCTTT. This sequence encodes CASSSPPDTENPEAFF.

The sample holds a few counts of this clonotype. J is TRBJ1-3 and V is TRBV5-6, with D possibly TRBD1 on 6 matching bases. The CDR3 consists of 18 residues. Germline CDR1 reads SGHDT; CDR2 reads YYEEEE. With 3 bases removed from V and 0 bases from J, the gap between germline ends came to 19 bases. In DNA form, the CDR3 reads TGTGCCAGCAGCTCCACCGACAGGTACACTATCTCTGGAAACACCATATATTTT. Its protein is CASSSTDRYTISGNTIYF.

Concerning this clonotype: A clone one base away is much larger, so this may be a read error. The chain employs TRBV7-2 and TRBJ2-7, with D possibly matching TRBD2 (5 bases). The CDR3 spans 14 residues. Trimming shortened V by 5 bases and J by 0 bases, and 11 bases separated the two germline ends. The germline V gene has CDR1 SGHTA and CDR2 FQGNSA. CDR3 sequence reads: CASSPGCNSYEQYF. The DNA of the CDR3 is TGTGCCAGCAGCCCGGGATGCAACTCCTACGAGCAGTACTTC.

Note on this clonotype: Being one base from a much bigger clone, this may be a read error. The chain links TRBV2 to TRBJ1-1; D is unclear. The V gene's germline CDR1 is SNHLY and CDR2 FYNNEI. The CDR3 consists of 12 residues. Trimming removed 6 bases at V and 8 bases at J, with 13 bases between. In DNA form, the CDR3 reads TGTGCCAGCAGCCCCCCCAACGAGGAAGCTTTCTTT. The encoded protein is CASSPPNEEAFF.

At least ten counts were recorded for this clonotype. The gene calls are TRBV15 and TRBJ1-1, with D unclear. The CDR3 is made up of 15 amino acids. V was cut by 2 bases and J by 0 bases, with 10 bases left in between. CDR1 is LNHNV and CDR2 is YYDKDF in the germline V gene (reference sequence). CDR3 sequence: CATSRPAGLNTEAFF. The CDR3 DNA follows: TGTGCCACCAGCAGACCCGCGGGTCTGAACACTGAAGCTTTCTTT.

This clonotype was detected ten times or more. The V and J genes are TRBV12-3 or TRBV12-4 and TRBJ1-1; 8 bases fit TRBD1. The length of the CDR3 is 15 residues. V lost 0 bases to trimming and J lost 1 base; unmatched junction nucleotides: 1. The CDR3 DNA sequence: TGTGCCAGCAGTTTAGCACAGGGGGAGAACACTGAAGCTTTCTTT. Residues: CASSLAQGENTEAFF.

This clonotype was recorded at least ten times. This CDR3 is CASSPLPGSGAQHF. The CDR3 region has the DNA TGTGCCAGCAGTCCATTACCGGGCTCGGGGGCCCAGCATTTT. The chain has TRBV28 and TRBJ1-5; possible D gene TRBD1, 5 bases. This CDR3 is built from 14 residues. V was cut by 5 bases and J by 11 bases, with 19 bases left in between. Germline V lookup: CDR1 MDHEN, CDR2 SYDVKM.

This clonotype has at least ten counts. The chain has TRBV7-8 and TRBJ1-5; 7 bases are a match to TRBD1. Trimming cost V 2 bases and J 4 bases; bases outside gene matches: 11. CDR1 is SGHVS and CDR2 is FQNEAQ in the germline V gene. The CDR3 loop spans 17 amino acids. The CDR3 region is CASSLHFGTESNQPQHF. CDR3 in DNA: TGTGCCAGCAGCTTACATTTCGGGACAGAATCTAATCAGCCCCAGCATTTT.

Regarding this clonotype: This clone may be a read error of a much larger clone one base away. The rearrangement uses TRBV7-9 and TRBJ2-3, with TRBD2 as a possible D gene (6 bases). This CDR3 region has 15 residues. The V end was cut by 5 bases, the J end by 3 bases, with 15 bases between. Germline V gene sequence: CDR1 SEHNR, CDR2 FQNEAQ (reference sequence). CDR3 sequence (DNA): TGTGCCAGCAGCACCCCGAGACTAGATACAGATACGCAGTATTTT. This translates into CASSTPRLDTDTQYF.

Ten or more counts support this clonotype. The V and J genes are TRBV4-1 and TRBJ2-2; TRBD2 matches 8 bases. Germline V gene data show CDR1 as MGHRA and CDR2 as YSYEKL. The CDR3 sequence is 16 residues long. After removal of 3 bases from V and 0 bases from J, the junction contained 3 bases not matched to a gene. The CDR3 sequence: CASSQTSAANTGELFF. The CDR3 nucleotides are TGCGCCAGCAGCCAGACTAGCGCTGCGAACACCGGGGAGCTGTTTTTT.

J is TRBJ2-3 and V is TRBV9; D remains unclear. The CDR3 length is 16 residues. The germline gives CDR1 SGDLS, CDR2 YYNGEE. Trimming left V 0 bases short and J 0 bases short, with 11 bases between. Here the CDR3 reads CASSVASDASTDTQYF. CDR3 in DNA: TGTGCCAGCAGCGTAGCTTCGGACGCCAGCACAGATACGCAGTATTTT.

The chain employs TRBV6-2 or TRBV6-3 and TRBJ2-7; D gene ambiguous. CDR1 and CDR2 (germline): MNHEY, SVGEGT. V was cut by 6 bases and J by 2 bases, with 14 bases left in between. The CDR3 totals 14 residues. The CDR3 coding sequence is TGTGCCAGCAGCCCCGGCAGCAACGCCTACGAGCAGTACTTC. Amino acids: CASSPGSNAYEQYF.

This clonotype was recorded at least ten times. The chain employs TRBV30 and TRBJ1-1; TRBD1 agrees at 8 bases. This CDR3 is built from 13 residues. Per germline, CDR1 GTSNPN and CDR2 SVGIG (reference sequence). V lost 3 bases and J lost 5; bases outside the gene matches: 5. CDR3 region: CAWRQGDITEAFF. In nucleotides, the CDR3 is TGTGCCTGGAGACAGGGGGATATAACTGAAGCTTTCTTT.

This clonotype was detected a few times. The chain is built from TRBV19 and TRBJ1-5; D is ambiguous. The germline CDR1 and CDR2 sequences are LNHDA and SQIVND (reference sequence). V lost 3 bases and J 0 bases, leaving 6 bases between the germline ends. The CDR3 has 14 amino acids. This CDR3 is CASSMTDSNQPQHF. Here the CDR3 DNA reads TGTGCCAGTAGTATGACGGATAGCAATCAGCCCCAGCATTTT.

The chain links TRBV15 to TRBJ2-2; 8 nucleotides match TRBD1. Germline lookup yields CDR1 LNHNV and CDR2 YYDKDF (reference sequence). The length of the CDR3 is 15 residues. V shed 0 bases and J 3 bases; nucleotides not matched to a gene: 0. The CDR3 region is CATSRDRGHTGELFF. In nucleotides, the CDR3 is TGTGCCACCAGCAGAGACAGGGGGCACACCGGGGAGCTGTTTTTT.

The V and J genes are TRBV19 and TRBJ1-1; D not certain. The V end was cut by 1 base, the J end by 4 bases, with 16 bases between. There are 16 residues in the CDR3. Germline loops: CDR1 LNHDA, CDR2 SQIVND (reference sequence). In DNA form, the CDR3 reads TGTGCCAGTAGTATAGTACGGCAGACCCTGAGCACTGAAGCTTTCTTT. As protein: CASSIVRQTLSTEAFF.

This clonotype was picked up a small number of times. The rearrangement joins TRBV5-5 to TRBJ2-2; 8 bases map to TRBD1. This CDR3 has 16 amino acids. Germline V gene sequence: CDR1 SGHKS, CDR2 YYEKEE (reference sequence). V dropped 4 bases and J dropped 2; count of bases not matched to a gene: 7. The CDR3 bases are TGTGCCAGCAGCGGAGGACAGGGCTATAACACCGGGGAGCTGTTTTTT. Its translation: CASSGGQGYNTGELFF.

This clonotype showed up just a few times. This chain uses TRBV27 with TRBJ2-3; D remains ambiguous. The germline V gene encodes CDR1 MNHEY and CDR2 SMNVEV (reference sequence). The CDR3 runs 15 residues. The V gene lost 0 bases and the J gene lost 2 bases, with 9 bases spanning the gap. The CDR3 DNA follows: TGTGCCAGCAGTTTATCGGTGAGGTTCACAGATACGCAGTATTTT. Translating gives CASSLSVRFTDTQYF.

This clonotype was seen at least ten times. One junction end disagrees with the germline gene, perhaps due to a read error. The chain couples TRBV2 to TRBJ1-3, with TRBD1 as a possible D gene (5 bases). CDR1 and CDR2 (germline): SNHLY, FYNNEI. The CDR3 covers 15 residues. CDR3 DNA sequence: TGTGCCAGCAGCGAAGACAGCCGAGGCCGAAACACCATATATTTT. This translates into CASSEDSRGRNTIYF.

This clonotype was picked up many times. The chain recombines TRBV27 with TRBJ2-7, with a tentative D call TRBD2 (5 bases). The CDR3 sequence is 12 residues long. The V end was cut by 9 bases, the J end by 0 bases, with 9 bases between. Germline lookup yields CDR1 MNHEY and CDR2 SMNVEV (reference sequence). The CDR3 DNA sequence: TGTGCCAGTGGACTGAGCTCCTACGAGCAGTACTTC. Translation gives CASGLSSYEQYF.

This clonotype showed up many times. The CDR3 region is CASSSLGQGASYEQYF. For the CDR3, the DNA is TGTGCCAGCAGCTCATTAGGACAGGGGGCATCCTACGAGCAGTACTTC. V is TRBV7-9 and J is TRBJ2-7; the match to TRBD1 covers 11 bases. V was clipped by 4 bases and J by 1 base; unmatched bases: 6. CDR1 is SEHNR, CDR2 FQNEAQ, per germline (reference sequence). This CDR3 contains 16 residues.

In this sample, this clonotype turned up a few times. The V call is TRBV6-1, the J call TRBJ2-7; D perhaps matches TRBD1 (5 bases). The length of the CDR3 is 13 residues. The V end lost 6 bases, the J end lost 2 bases, and 11 bases lay between the germline ends. The germline gives CDR1 MNHNS, CDR2 SASEGT. The CDR3 loop is CASSRVLAYEQYF. The CDR3 DNA reads as TGTGCCAGCAGCAGGGTCCTCGCCTACGAGCAGTACTTC.

The gene calls are TRBV5-6 and TRBJ2-3; TRBD1 agrees at 8 bases. Germline-derived CDR1 and CDR2 are SGHDT and YYEEEE. V lost 1 base and J lost 4; bases outside the gene matches: 8. CDR3 length equals 16 residues. DNA of the CDR3: TGTGCCAGCAGCTTGTACAGGGGGTGGTCTTCAGATACGCAGTATTTT. This gives the protein CASSLYRGWSSDTQYF.

The table lists this clonotype with a few counts. The gene calls are TRBV13 and TRBJ2-3; 9 bases align to TRBD2. The CDR3 loop spans 17 amino acids. V lost 4 bases to trimming and J lost 0 bases; unmatched junction nucleotides: 8. CDR1 is PRHDT and CDR2 is FYEKMQ in the germline V gene (reference sequence). CDR3: CASSSTAGTSSTDTQYF. The CDR3 DNA is TGTGCCAGCAGCTCTACGGCCGGGACTAGCAGCACAGATACGCAGTATTTT.

This clonotype was picked up many times. The rearrangement joins TRBV4-1 to TRBJ2-7; TRBD2 might be the D (5 bases). Germline V gives CDR1 MGHRA, CDR2 YSYEKL. The CDR3 sequence is 16 residues long. V was pared by 1 base and J by 7 bases, with 20 bases between. CDR3 amino acids: CASSQVRFGELWEQYF. CDR3 coding DNA: TGCGCCAGCAGCCAAGTCCGGTTCGGGGAGCTGTGGGAGCAGTACTTC.